This T cell receptor (beta chain) was documented in a study of OX40 agonist ivuxolimab in advanced cancers. Study as a whole: Two patients with cutaneous melanoma and one with hepatocellular carcinoma, three in total, showed partial responses.

The repertoire was sequenced with immunoSEQ multiplex PCR; TCRdb's copy has only in-frame clones and lacks some. The sample has about 65,000 clones, roughly nine tenths seen once. About this clone itself: Its antigen is not identified.

Findings of the study overall: Antigen specificity remained undetermined for the expanded peripheral T cells. The study found among the lowest clonal expansion in partial responders at 0.1-3.0 mg/kg. Some patients who did not respond also had low normalized T-cell clonal expansion.

Per germline, CDR1 SGHKS and CDR2 YYEKEE (reference sequence). Trimming removed 4 bases at V and 3 bases at J, with 17 bases between. The CDR3 is 16 residues long. The chain combines TRBV5-5 with TRBJ1-5; perhaps TRBD1 as D (5 bases). This TCR was sampled from an adult with an advanced solid tumor such as melanoma, head and neck, liver or kidney cancer. Sequences were derived from CD4+ or CD8+ T cells sorted from blood, sampled in a trial of the OX40 agonist ivuxolimab. CDR3 loop: CASSPRDSNYNQPQHF. CDR3 DNA: TGTGCCAGCAGCCCCCGGGACTCAAACTACAATCAGCCCCAGCATTTT.